Below, 30 T cell receptor beta chains from the same sample are listed, as sequenced in a study of beta chain features in type 1 diabetes. TCRB transcripts that were expressed got sequenced, as all of the isolated RNA had been reverse transcribed. Only in-frame clones appear in the TCRdb table, and some are missing; sequencing was by immunoSEQ multiplex PCR. The table includes 600,000 or so clones, more than 13% detected once. Their target antigens are unknown. Study-wide results and limits: Shorter TCRB CDR3s, moderately but significantly so, were found in Type 1 diabetes patients in all four CD4+ subsets.

The source material was naive CD4+ T cells from blood. The receptors derive from a man younger than 35 with type 1 diabetes.

This clone was seen only a few times. The V gene is TRBV30, the J gene TRBJ1-6, with D possibly matching TRBD1 (6 bases). The CDR3 extends over 14 amino acids. Trimming removed 2 bases at V and 8 bases at J, with 13 bases between. Germline assignment: CDR1 GTSNPN and CDR2 SVGIG (reference sequence). In DNA form, the CDR3 reads TGTGCCTGGAGTCGCTTCCCAGGGGATTCACCCCTCCACTTT. This encodes CAWSRFPGDSPLHF.

The sample holds a few counts of this clone. The chain carries TRBV5-1 and TRBJ2-7; a possible D gene is TRBD1 (5 bases). This CDR3 has 14 amino acids. Trimming left V 4 bases short and J 6 bases short, with 17 bases between. Per the germline V gene, CDR1 is SGHRS and CDR2 is YFSETQ. The chain's CDR3 is CASSPRTPPSEQYF. The CDR3 DNA is TGCGCCAGCAGCCCTAGGACACCGCCAAGCGAGCAGTACTTC.

The chain combines TRBV9 with TRBJ2-3, with D hard to call. This CDR3 region has 14 residues. Germline CDR1 and CDR2: SGDLS and YYNGEE. V dropped 0 bases and J dropped 2 bases, with 7 bases sitting between them. In nucleotides, the CDR3 is TGTGCCAGCAGCGTAGTTGGGATCACAGATACGCAGTATTTT. Its translation: CASSVVGITDTQYF.

In this sample, this clone turned up a few times. The chain carries TRBV4-3 and TRBJ1-2, with TRBD1 identical over 10 bases. The CDR3 covers 14 residues. The V gene end was trimmed by 1 base and the J gene end by 8 bases; junction bases not matched to a gene: 4. Looked up from germline, CDR1 is LGHNA and CDR2 is YSLEER. CDR3 sequence: CASSQAGTGAGYTF. DNA of the CDR3: TGCGCCAGCAGCCAAGCCGGGACAGGGGCAGGCTACACCTTC.

The chain couples TRBV7-9 to TRBJ1-4; TRBD1 matches 8 bases. V was clipped by 0 bases and J by 8 bases; unmatched bases: 5. Germline CDR1 reads SEHNR; CDR2 reads FQNEAQ (reference sequence). The length of the CDR3 is 15 residues. CDR3 protein: CASSLADRVVEKLFF. For the CDR3, the DNA is TGTGCCAGCAGCTTAGCGGACAGGGTGGTCGAAAAACTGTTTTTT.

This clone has just a few counts. The CDR3 coding sequence is TGTGCCTGGAGTGGAATGACAGGGGGCGCAAGTAAAGACTACGAGCAGTACTTC. This translates into CAWSGMTGGASKDYEQYF. This chain links TRBV30 with TRBJ2-7; TRBD1 aligns across 10 bases. CDR3 size: 18 residues. The germline V gene has CDR1 GTSNPN and CDR2 SVGIG (reference sequence). V shed 1 base and J 3 bases; nucleotides not matched to a gene: 15.

This clone was recorded a few times. The chain is built from TRBV7-2 and TRBJ2-7, with 11 nucleotides matching TRBD1. The CDR3 has 14 residues. Germline lookup yields CDR1 SGHTA and CDR2 FQGNSA. Germline trimming cut 5 bases from V and 3 bases from J; bases unmatched to any gene: 3. The CDR3 DNA sequence: TGTGCCAGCAGCGCGGGACAGGGGGACTACGAGCAGTACTTC. This sequence encodes CASSAGQGDYEQYF.

Concerning this clone itself: At one end, the junction sequence differs from germline, possibly due to a read error. The chain employs TRBV7-7 and TRBJ2-5; the D is unclear. This CDR3 has 13 amino acids. Germline assignment: CDR1 SSHAT and CDR2 FNYEAQ (reference sequence). DNA for the CDR3: TGTGCTAGCAGCTTACCCTCGAGGGAGACCCAGTACTTC. Amino acid sequence: CASSLPSRETQYF.

The chain is built from TRBV4-3 and TRBJ2-1; D is uncertain. V gave up 0 bases and J gave up 7 bases, with 10 bases separating them. The germline gives CDR1 LGHNA, CDR2 YSLEER. The CDR3 is 14 amino acids. In nucleotides, the CDR3 is TGCGCCAGCAGCCAAGATACGTACGGGAATGAGCAGTTCTTC. It specifies CASSQDTYGNEQFF.

CDR3 amino acids: CASSALGNQPQHF. In nucleotides, the CDR3 is TGCGCCAGCAGTGCCCTGGGGAATCAGCCCCAGCATTTT. This chain connects TRBV5-1 to TRBJ1-5; no firm D call. Germline V gives CDR1 SGHRS, CDR2 YFSETQ. The CDR3 is made up of 13 amino acids. V was cut by 5 bases and J by 4 bases, with 10 bases left in between.

As for this clone: Other DNA sequences within the sample encode an identical CDR3. The chain links TRBV20-1 to TRBJ1-1; tentatively, D is TRBD1 (6 bases). The CDR3 runs 11 residues. Trimming cost V 5 bases and J 8 bases, with 12 bases left between them. Germline V gives CDR1 DFQATT, CDR2 SNEGSKA (reference sequence). For the CDR3, the DNA is TGCAGTGCTCGAGGGGGTACCGAAGCTTTCTTT. The encoded protein is CSARGGTEAFF.

This clone was seen more than once but under ten times. The rearrangement joins TRBV6-1 to TRBJ1-1; D gene ambiguous. This CDR3 comprises 12 residues. V lost 6 bases and J lost 1, with 6 bases in between. Germline V gives CDR1 MNHNS, CDR2 SASEGT. The CDR3 protein is CASSLRNTEAFF. The CDR3 coding sequence is TGTGCCAGCAGCCTCAGGAACACTGAAGCTTTCTTT.

This clone occurred a few times. The chain links TRBV28 to TRBJ2-4; a weak D match, TRBD2 (6 bases). Germline V gives CDR1 MDHEN, CDR2 SYDVKM. Trimming took 6 bases from V and 0 from J, leaving 15 bases between them. This CDR3 has 16 residues. In DNA form, the CDR3 reads TGTGCCAGCAGCCACGGGACTGGAATAGCCAAAAACATTCAGTACTTC. Translated, it gives CASSHGTGIAKNIQYF.

The V gene is TRBV28, the J gene TRBJ2-7; tentatively, D is TRBD1 (5 bases). CDR1 is MDHEN and CDR2 is SYDVKM in the germline V gene. V gave up 7 bases and J gave up 4 bases, with 17 bases separating them. This CDR3 contains 14 residues. CDR3: CASTPPQRGYEQYF. The CDR3, as DNA: TGTGCCAGCACCCCCCCACAAAGGGGATACGAGCAGTACTTC. Supplemented by reference TRBV28 and TRBJ2-7, the full variable domain reads DVKVTQSSRYLVKRTGEKVFLECVQDMDHENMFWYRQDPGLGLRLIYFSYDVKMKEKGDIPEGYSVSREKKERFSLILESASTNQTSMYLCASTPPQRGYEQYFGPGTRLTVT.

The V and J genes are TRBV9 and TRBJ2-5, with 7 positions matching TRBD1. The CDR3 spans 18 residues. Trimming cost V 4 bases and J 4 bases; bases outside gene matches: 19. CDR1 is SGDLS, CDR2 YYNGEE, per germline. The DNA for the CDR3 is TGTGCCAGCAGCCAAGGGGGCTCCTCGGCTCTCAAGGGAGAGACCCAGTACTTC. Its protein product is CASSQGGSSALKGETQYF.

This clone was seen more than once but under ten times. V is TRBV20-1 and J is TRBJ2-5, with TRBD1 as a possible D gene (6 bases). Germline loops: CDR1 DFQATT, CDR2 SNEGSKA (reference sequence). CDR3 length: 11 residues. The CDR3 sequence is CSVQGGETQYF. CDR3 nucleotides: TGCAGCGTACAGGGTGGGGAGACCCAGTACTTC.

This clone has more than one count but fewer than ten. This chain uses TRBV10-2 with TRBJ2-1, with D hard to call. The CDR3 extends over 14 amino acids. Per the germline V gene, CDR1 is WSHSY and CDR2 is SAAADI. V shed 0 bases and J shed 9 bases, with 12 bases lying between them. The CDR3 bases are TGCGCCAGCAGTGAGTCGAGTTGGGTAGGTGAGCAGTTCTTC. Translated, it gives CASSESSWVGEQFF.

The CDR3 here is CASTGAGSYEQYF. The DNA of the CDR3 is TGCGCCAGCACTGGAGCGGGGAGCTACGAGCAGTACTTC. The chain employs TRBV10-2 and TRBJ2-7, with 7 bases matching TRBD2. Germline V lookup: CDR1 WSHSY, CDR2 SAAADI. The trim removed 7 bases at V and 3 bases at J, leaving 6 bases unmatched. The CDR3 spans 13 residues.

A few counts support this clone. The chain carries TRBV6-6 and TRBJ1-1, with D possibly being TRBD1 (6 bases). V lost 6 bases and J lost 2, with 10 bases in between. The CDR3 has 13 residues. Germline lookup yields CDR1 MNHNY and CDR2 SVGAGI (reference sequence). The CDR3 DNA reads as TGTGCCAGCAGGGTAGGGGGAAACACTGAAGCTTTCTTT. Protein sequence: CASRVGGNTEAFF.

Remarks on this clone: At one end the junction does not follow the germline gene, possibly because of a read error. The chain joins TRBV7-9 to TRBJ2-2, with D possibly being TRBD2 (6 bases). Germline lookup yields CDR1 SEHNR and CDR2 FQNEAQ (reference sequence). The CDR3 loop spans 15 amino acids. The DNA of the CDR3 is TGTGCCAGCAGATTAGGAGGGGCGGACACCGGGGAGCTGTTTTTT. Its translation is CASRLGGADTGELFF. Full variable domain (rest looked up from reference TRBV7-9 and TRBJ2-2): DTGVSQNPRHKITKRGQNVTFRCDPISEHNRLYWYRQTLGQGPEFLTYFQNEAQLEKSRLLSDRFSAERPKGSFSTLEIQRTEQGDSAMYLCASRLGGADTGELFFGEGSRLTVL.

This chain connects TRBV2 to TRBJ2-5, with TRBD2 matching over 8 bases. CDR1 is SNHLY, CDR2 FYNNEI, per germline. The CDR3 is made up of 12 amino acids. With V trimmed by 11 bases and J by 11 bases, 13 bases remained unmatched. The DNA for the CDR3 is TGTGCCGGGGACCGGGAGGGCCACGATCAGTACTTC. This translates into CAGDREGHDQYF.

This clone has a handful of counts. V is TRBV9 and J is TRBJ2-7, with D hard to call. The V gene's germline CDR1 is SGDLS and CDR2 YYNGEE. The V end lost 2 bases, the J end lost 3 bases, and 15 bases lay between the germline ends. This CDR3 has 15 amino acids. As DNA, the CDR3 is TGTGCCAGCAGCGTGGCCCCCGGCGGAGACTACGAGCAGTACTTC. Translated, it gives CASSVAPGGDYEQYF.

This sequence joins TRBV5-4 and TRBJ2-7, with no clear D. CDR1 is SGHNT and CDR2 is YYREEE in the germline V gene (reference sequence). The CDR3 runs to 13 residues. Trimming left V 1 base short and J 2 bases short, with 7 bases between. The CDR3 coding sequence is TGTGCCAGCAGCTTGTCGCTTACCTACGAGCAGTACTTC. Its protein product is CASSLSLTYEQYF.

The chain combines TRBV6-5 with TRBJ2-1; D gene ambiguous. Germline V CDR1 and CDR2: MNHEY, SVGAGI. There are 14 residues in the CDR3. V was clipped by 3 bases and J by 13 bases, with 19 bases between them. CDR3 loop: CASSYEGDHSNQFF. DNA for the CDR3: TGTGCCAGCAGTTATGAAGGCGACCACTCGAATCAGTTCTTC.

This chain connects TRBV15 to TRBJ1-5, with TRBD1 matching 7 bases. With 2 bases clipped from V and 5 bases from J, the junction kept 12 bases outside the gene matches. This CDR3 is 17 amino acids long. CDR1 is LNHNV and CDR2 is YYDKDF in the germline V gene (reference sequence). CDR3 coding DNA: TGTGCCACCAGCAGACCCACGCGACAGGGTACGGATCAGCCCCAGCATTTT. The encoded protein is CATSRPTRQGTDQPQHF.

This clone was picked up a small number of times. The rearrangement joins TRBV5-6 to TRBJ1-2; the D gene is possibly TRBD1 (5 bases). Deletions cut 3 bases from V and 6 bases from J, with 18 bases between. This CDR3 has 15 amino acids. Per the germline V gene, CDR1 is SGHDT and CDR2 is YYEEEE. DNA for the CDR3: TGTGCCAGCAGCTCAACGCCGGGGGAATCAAATGGCTACACCTTC. It encodes CASSSTPGESNGYTF.

This clone has a handful of counts. The gene calls are TRBV30 and TRBJ2-2; 10 bases match TRBD2. Germline V gene sequence: CDR1 GTSNPN, CDR2 SVGIG (reference sequence). V gave up 2 bases and J gave up 1 base; unmatched junction bases: 7. The CDR3 length is 17 residues. CDR3 in amino acids: CAWSHPGLALNTGELFF. As DNA, the CDR3 is TGTGCCTGGAGTCACCCGGGACTAGCGTTGAACACCGGGGAGCTGTTTTTT.

Concerning this clone itself: The same CDR3 can be traced to other DNA sequences in this sample. The chain couples TRBV7-9 to TRBJ1-2; TRBD1 is a possible D gene (5 bases). Trimming took 5 bases from V and 4 from J, leaving 8 bases between them. This CDR3 contains 12 residues. Germline CDR1 is SEHNR and CDR2 is FQNEAQ (reference sequence). The CDR3 loop reads CASSLGGYGYTF. The CDR3 DNA reads as TGTGCCAGCAGCCTCGGGGGCTATGGCTACACCTTC.

This clone has just a few counts. V is TRBV14 and J is TRBJ2-2; D possibly corresponds to TRBD1 (6 bases). CDR1 is SGHDN, CDR2 FVKESK, per germline. Trimming took 2 bases from V and 3 from J, leaving 13 bases between them. The CDR3 length is 16 residues. The CDR3 reads CASSQRRDTYTGELFF. The CDR3, as DNA: TGTGCCAGCAGCCAAAGACGGGACACTTACACCGGGGAGCTGTTTTTT.

This clone was seen only a few times. The CDR3 DNA is TGTGCCAGCAGCTGGATGGGAGCGGCCGGGGAGCTGTTTTTT. It specifies CASSWMGAAGELFF. The V gene is TRBV14, the J gene TRBJ2-2, with D possibly being TRBD2 (5 bases). V was trimmed by 5 bases and J by 6 bases, leaving 13 bases between them. This CDR3 has 14 residues. CDR1 and CDR2 (germline): SGHDN, FVKESK.